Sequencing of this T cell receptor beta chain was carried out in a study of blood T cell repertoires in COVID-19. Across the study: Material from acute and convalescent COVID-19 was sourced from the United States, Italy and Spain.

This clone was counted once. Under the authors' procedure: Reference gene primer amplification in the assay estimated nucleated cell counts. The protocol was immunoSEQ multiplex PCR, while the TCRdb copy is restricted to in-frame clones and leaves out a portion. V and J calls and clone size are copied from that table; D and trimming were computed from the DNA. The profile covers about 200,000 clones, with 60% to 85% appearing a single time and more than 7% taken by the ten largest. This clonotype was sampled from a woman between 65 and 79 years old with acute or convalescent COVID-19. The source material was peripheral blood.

Here the CDR3 reads CASSYRGDRPNYGYTF. The CDR3, as DNA: TGTGCCAGCAGTTACCGGGGGGACCGACCTAACTATGGCTACACCTTC. The rearrangement joins TRBV6-5 to TRBJ1-2; D perhaps matches TRBD1 (5 bases). V was cut by 2 bases and J by 0 bases, with 13 bases left in between. The CDR3 loop spans 16 amino acids. Per germline, CDR1 MNHEY and CDR2 SVGAGI.